This TCR beta chain was profiled in a study of cytomegalovirus exposure and HLA in healthy donors. 13 Jbeta primers and 60 Vbeta primers were used for the PCR. The assay was immunoSEQ multiplex PCR, and TCRdb's table has in-frame clones only and misses some. The table has approximately 200,000 clones, around 77% seen once. Germline CDR1 and CDR2: MGHRA and YSYEKL. The CDR3 spans 16 residues. V gave up 3 bases and J gave up 7 bases; unmatched junction bases: 11. The sequence derives from a woman younger than 30 in good health and CMV-seronegative. Source material: PBMCs. The chain couples TRBV4-1 to TRBJ2-1, with TRBD2 identical over 8 bases. The CDR3 DNA follows: TGCGCCAGCAGCCAGTCCGGGACTAGAGGGGGGAATGAGCAGTTCTTC. It encodes CASSQSGTRGGNEQFF.